What follows describes a single T cell receptor beta chain. The antigen is not known. Clones were sequenced by immunoSEQ multiplex PCR, and TCRdb holds only the in-frame ones, with some missing. The data contain more than 90,000 clones, about 80% of them singletons. Trimming stripped 6 bases from V and 1 base from J, with 13 bases between. CDR3 size: 15 residues. Germline assignment: CDR1 MNHEY and CDR2 SVGAGI. The sample is drawn from a study of PD-1 blockade in mismatch repair-deficient tumors. Broader study findings: Rapid post-treatment expansion, then contraction, generally preceding radiologic response, marked tumor-resident clones.

This TCR derives from an adult with mismatch repair-deficient cancer. The gene calls are TRBV6-5 and TRBJ2-1, with D possibly being TRBD2 (6 bases). Sequenced material: peripheral blood, taken 60 weeks after starting pembrolizumab. The DNA for the CDR3 is TGTGCCAGCAGGCGTCTCGGAGGGTCCTACAATGAGCAGTTCTTC. Translation gives CASRRLGGSYNEQFF.